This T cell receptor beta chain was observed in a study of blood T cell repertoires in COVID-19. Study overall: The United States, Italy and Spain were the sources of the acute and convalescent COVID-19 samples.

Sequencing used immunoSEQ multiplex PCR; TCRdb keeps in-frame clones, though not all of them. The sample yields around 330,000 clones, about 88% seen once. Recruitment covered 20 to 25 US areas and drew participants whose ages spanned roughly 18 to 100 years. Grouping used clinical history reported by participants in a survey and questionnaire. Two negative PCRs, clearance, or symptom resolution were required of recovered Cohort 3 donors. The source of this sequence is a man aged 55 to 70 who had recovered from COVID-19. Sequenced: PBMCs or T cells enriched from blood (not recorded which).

The CDR3 DNA sequence: TGTGCCTGGATTAACGGGAGGTCCCACAATGAGCAGTTCTTC. It yields the protein CAWINGRSHNEQFF. The chain joins TRBV30 to TRBJ2-1; TRBD2 aligns across 7 bases. V shed 4 bases and J 5 bases; nucleotides not matched to a gene: 8. The CDR3 is 14 amino acids. Germline V lookup: CDR1 GTSNPN, CDR2 SVGIG (reference sequence).